This TCR beta chain derives from a study of early stage breast cancer tumors. A few counts support this clone. Its target is unknown. Study-level findings and limits: Most shared enriched TCRB sequences were commonly generated ones. Tumor and normal breast were distinguished via blood comparison in about 90% of the 16 patients.

Each sample had two DNA replicates, approximately 0.52 ug blood or approximately 1.5 ug tissue. Assay: immunoSEQ multiplex PCR; the TCRdb copy retains only in-frame clones and omits some. This table holds 25,000 to 35,000 clones, around 70% found once. Sample: blood. This sequence was found in a person between 50 and 60 years old with breast cancer.

The CDR3 loop is CASSFGTQETQYF. The CDR3 DNA sequence: TGCGCCAGCAGCTTTGGGACACAAGAGACCCAGTACTTC. The V gene is TRBV5-1, the J gene TRBJ2-5; D may be TRBD1 (6 bases). This CDR3 is built from 13 residues. Germline CDR1 reads SGHRS; CDR2 reads YFSETQ. V was shortened by 2 bases and J by 2 bases, with 7 bases between the two germline ends.